The 20 T cell receptor beta chains presented below share a single source sample, sequenced in a study of blood T cell repertoires in COVID-19. Sequencing was performed with immunoSEQ multiplex PCR; in TCRdb, only in-frame clones are kept and a portion is missing. Of under 150,000 clones in the sample, roughly 84% are singletons; the top ten hold about 1.5%. The sample taken for sequencing was peripheral blood. Receptors originate from a man aged 60 to 75 with acute or convalescent COVID-19.

V usage is TRBV5-6 and J usage is TRBJ2-5; 9 positions agree with TRBD1. From germline, CDR1 is SGHDT and CDR2 YYEEEE. The CDR3 covers 15 residues. The J segment lost 4 bases and the V segment lost 4 bases, leaving 8 bases of the junction unmatched. The DNA for the CDR3 is TGTGCCAGCAGCCGGACAGGGGTGGCAGGAGAGACCCAGTACTTC. As protein: CASSRTGVAGETQYF.

The chain links TRBV18 to TRBJ1-3, with D possibly matching TRBD1 (6 bases). CDR1 is KGHSH, CDR2 LQKENI, per germline. The germline V and J ends were trimmed by 3 bases and 1 base, with 10 bases remaining between them. The CDR3 is 15 residues long. The CDR3, as DNA: TGTGCCAGCTCACCTCCAGGGGTTTCTGGAAACACCATATATTTT. The encoded protein is CASSPPGVSGNTIYF.

The gene calls are TRBV25-1 and TRBJ2-5; TRBD1 aligns across 9 bases. Trimming removed 7 bases from V and 4 bases from J; junction bases left unmatched: 7. Germline lookup yields CDR1 MGHDK and CDR2 SYGVNS. The CDR3 is made up of 14 amino acids. CDR3 nucleotides: TGTGCCAGCAACACAGGGGGCGCGGGAGAGACCCAGTACTTC. Translating gives CASNTGGAGETQYF.

This clone was found a few times. CDR3 coding DNA: TGTGCCAGTAGCAGCGGTGGGGGCGGAGACACTGAAGCTTTCTTT. It translates to CASSSGGGGDTEAFF. The rearrangement uses TRBV19 and TRBJ1-1; the D gene is possibly TRBD1 (6 bases). V was trimmed by 6 bases and J by 3 bases, leaving 17 bases between them. CDR3 length: 15 amino acids. Germline assignment: CDR1 LNHDA and CDR2 SQIVND (reference sequence).

The J gene is TRBJ2-1, the V gene TRBV7-3; 9 bases align to TRBD1. CDR1 is SGHTA and CDR2 is FQGTGA in the germline V gene. This CDR3 contains 14 residues. J lost 5 bases, V lost 6 bases, and 5 bases had no gene match. CDR3 nucleotide sequence: TGTGCCAGCAGATTGGGACAGGGAAACAATGAGCAGTTCTTC. Protein: CASRLGQGNNEQFF. Looking up the rest from reference TRBV7-3 and TRBJ2-1 gives the full variable domain: GAGVSQTPSNKVTEKGKYVELRCDPISGHTALYWYRQSLGQGPEFLIYFQGTGAADDSGLPNDRFFAVRPEGSVSTLKIQRTERGDSAVYLCASRLGQGNNEQFFGPGTRLTVL.

The CDR3 coding sequence is TGTGCCACCGCGGAAGTGCTTGGTGAGCAGTTCTTC. As protein: CATAEVLGEQFF. The rearrangement links TRBV24-1 to TRBJ2-1; D ambiguous. Trimming removed 9 bases from V and 9 bases from J, with 14 bases in between. The CDR3 extends over 12 amino acids. CDR1 and CDR2 from the germline V gene are KGHDR and SFDVKD.

J is TRBJ2-7 and V is TRBV29-1, with 12 bases matching TRBD2. Per the germline V gene, CDR1 is SQVTM and CDR2 is ANQGSEA. The CDR3 has 14 amino acids. Germline trimming cut 4 bases from V and 3 bases from J; bases unmatched to any gene: 4. CDR3 coding DNA: TGCAGCGTTGCTGGACTAGCGGGATTCTACGAGCAGTACTTC. This codes for CSVAGLAGFYEQYF.

The chain is built from TRBV7-3 and TRBJ2-2; 13 nucleotides match TRBD2. The CDR3 spans 16 residues. Germline V gene sequence: CDR1 SGHTA, CDR2 FQGTGA. V lost 5 bases to trimming and J lost 6 bases; unmatched junction nucleotides: 6. The CDR3 spells CASSPTSGGAPGELFF. The CDR3 DNA sequence: TGTGCCAGCAGCCCAACTAGCGGGGGGGCCCCCGGGGAGCTGTTTTTT.

The J gene is TRBJ2-7, the V gene TRBV19; 13 bases match TRBD2. This CDR3 contains 16 residues. Germline V CDR1 and CDR2: LNHDA, SQIVND (reference sequence). V was pared by 5 bases and J by 4 bases, with 8 bases of the junction left unmatched. CDR3 sequence reads: CASSHRTSGSAYEQYF. The CDR3 region has the DNA TGTGCCAGTAGTCACAGGACTAGCGGGAGTGCATACGAGCAGTACTTC.

The CDR3 DNA sequence: TGTGCCAGCAGCCAGACGCAGGGGATAGCTAACTATGGCTACACCTTC. Its protein is CASSQTQGIANYGYTF. The chain joins TRBV7-9 to TRBJ1-2, with D perhaps matching TRBD1 (6 bases). The germline gives CDR1 SEHNR, CDR2 FQNEAQ (reference sequence). Deletions cut 5 bases from V and 0 bases from J, with 16 bases between. The CDR3 contains 16 residues.

The chain's CDR3 is CASSQGVRSYNEQFF. The CDR3 DNA is TGTGCCAGCAGCCAAGGAGTTCGCTCCTACAATGAGCAGTTCTTC. The chain couples TRBV3-1 (or the pseudogene TRBV3-2) to TRBJ2-1; D call uncertain. The CDR3 loop spans 15 amino acids. V lost 1 base and J lost 0, with 7 bases in between. Germline CDR1 reads LGHDT; CDR2 reads YNNKEL (reference sequence).

This chain links TRBV6-1 with TRBJ2-7; 9 bases are shared with TRBD2. The CDR3 runs 16 residues. Germline V gene lookup returns CDR1 MNHNS and CDR2 SASEGT. V lost 2 bases to trimming and J lost 3 bases; unmatched junction nucleotides: 8. The CDR3 DNA follows: TGTGCCAGCAGTGAAAGGGCTAGCGGGGCCGTCTACGAGCAGTACTTC. Translating gives CASSERASGAVYEQYF.

The rearrangement joins TRBV3-1 (or the pseudogene TRBV3-2) to TRBJ2-5; tentatively, D is TRBD2 (7 bases). Germline CDR1 and CDR2: LGHDT and YNNKEL (reference sequence). This CDR3 comprises 16 residues. V lost 0 bases, J lost 1 base, and 12 bases lay in between. The CDR3 sequence: CASSQDRRGGQETQYF. The CDR3 nucleotides are TGTGCCAGCAGCCAAGATAGGAGGGGGGGCCAAGAGACCCAGTACTTC.

The chain has TRBV4-1 and TRBJ2-7; 11 bases align to TRBD1. The CDR3 length is 16 residues. Germline V lookup: CDR1 MGHRA, CDR2 YSYEKL. With 1 base clipped from V and 6 bases from J, the junction kept 8 bases outside the gene matches. This CDR3 is CASSQGGDRGIFEQYF. CDR3 nucleotides: TGCGCCAGCAGCCAAGGTGGGGACAGGGGGATTTTCGAGCAGTACTTC.

This rearrangement joins TRBV5-1 to TRBJ1-3; no definite D call. The CDR3 runs to 12 residues. The V and J ends lost 2 bases and 4 bases respectively, with 4 bases between them. CDR1 is SGHRS, CDR2 YFSETQ, per germline. CDR3 sequence reads: CASSLSGNTIYF. The CDR3 DNA sequence: TGCGCCAGCAGCTTATCAGGAAACACCATATATTTT.

The rearrangement uses TRBV11-2 and TRBJ2-5, with 12 bases that match TRBD2. The CDR3 contains 15 residues. J gave up 7 bases and V 5 bases, and 8 bases lay outside the gene matches. Germline CDR1 and CDR2: SGHAT and FQNNGV. In nucleotides, the CDR3 is TGTGCCAGCAGCCGGACTAGCGGGGCCCAGGGGACCCAGTACTTC. Its translation is CASSRTSGAQGTQYF.

J is TRBJ2-5 and V is TRBV7-9; 14 bases fit TRBD2. Trimming cost V 5 bases and J 5 bases; bases outside gene matches: 10. The CDR3 spans 17 residues. Germline CDR1 reads SEHNR; CDR2 reads FQNEAQ (reference sequence). The CDR3 is CASSPRLAGGMKETQYF. In DNA form, the CDR3 reads TGTGCCAGCAGCCCCAGACTAGCGGGGGGGATGAAGGAGACCCAGTACTTC.

This chain uses TRBV6-1 with TRBJ1-1, with TRBD1 matching 7 bases. Germline V gene lookup returns CDR1 MNHNS and CDR2 SASEGT. Unmatched junction bases numbered 4, after V lost 3 bases and J lost 3 bases. This CDR3 is 14 amino acids long. The CDR3, as DNA: TGTGCCAGCAGTGACGTAGGGGGCTACACTGAAGCTTTCTTT. It is translated as CASSDVGGYTEAFF.

DNA for the CDR3: TGCGCCAGCAGCTTGGCTACAGCAACCAAAAACATTCAGTACTTC. Translating gives CASSLATATKNIQYF. This rearrangement joins TRBV5-1 to TRBJ2-4; unclear D gene. This CDR3 is built from 15 residues. V was pared by 0 bases and J by 2 bases, with 9 bases between. Per the germline V gene, CDR1 is SGHRS and CDR2 is YFSETQ.

CDR3 in DNA: TGCGCCAGCAGCCAAGGGACAAACAATCAGCCCCAGCATTTT. Residues: CASSQGTNNQPQHF. The gene calls are TRBV4-1 and TRBJ1-5, with D possibly TRBD1 on 5 matching bases. The V gene's germline CDR1 is MGHRA and CDR2 YSYEKL. The CDR3 runs to 14 residues. V gave up 1 base and J gave up 3 bases, with 7 bases separating them.